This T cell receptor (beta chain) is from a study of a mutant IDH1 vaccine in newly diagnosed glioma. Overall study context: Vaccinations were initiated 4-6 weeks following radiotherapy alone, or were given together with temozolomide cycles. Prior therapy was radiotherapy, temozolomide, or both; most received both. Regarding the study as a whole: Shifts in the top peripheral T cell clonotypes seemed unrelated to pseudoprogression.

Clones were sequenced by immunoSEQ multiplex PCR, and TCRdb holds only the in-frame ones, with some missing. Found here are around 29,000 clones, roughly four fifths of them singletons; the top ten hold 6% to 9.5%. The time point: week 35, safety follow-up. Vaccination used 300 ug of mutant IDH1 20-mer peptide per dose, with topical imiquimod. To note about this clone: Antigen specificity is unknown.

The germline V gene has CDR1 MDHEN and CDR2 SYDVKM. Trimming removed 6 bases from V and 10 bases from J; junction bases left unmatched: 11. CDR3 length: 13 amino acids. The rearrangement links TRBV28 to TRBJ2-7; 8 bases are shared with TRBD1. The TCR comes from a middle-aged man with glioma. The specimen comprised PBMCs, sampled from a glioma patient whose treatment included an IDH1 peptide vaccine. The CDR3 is CASSAPNRGRQYF. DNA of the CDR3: TGTGCCAGCAGCGCTCCGAACAGGGGGAGACAGTACTTC.